This T cell receptor beta chain derives from a study of blood T cell repertoires in COVID-19 (dated by TCRdb to 2020 to 2022). Background on the whole study: The collaborator samples originated in the United States, Italy and Spain and spanned the acute and convalescent phases of COVID-19. The material from the prospective study consisted of cDNA or gDNA derived from T cells, B-cell-depleted T cells, or PBMCs. Subjects who had been exposed to COVID-19, were actively infected with it, or had recovered from it provided the deeply sampled blood TCRbeta repertoires that made up the dataset. The repertoires were released in a freely available public database meant as a resource for research on the immune response to SARS-CoV-2. Samples were obtained from the ongoing ImmuneRACE study (first 160 participants) and from approximately 1,200 subjects provided by 6 global collaborators. The sample metadata nearly always contained a de-identified subject ID, COVID-19 status, age in years and sex. Where available, HLA class I and class II types were taken from metadata supplied by the sample provider and were not determined by assay-based typing.

In Seattle, one collaborating source enrolled patients while the infection was active and tracked those patients longitudinally over the course of disease. Whole blood was collected in K2EDTA tubes by collaborating institutions according to the institutions' own protocols. For TCRbeta analysis, collaborator samples were shipped as frozen whole blood, as isolated PBMCs, or as DNA extracted from either sample type. Study-wide conclusions, independent of this receptor: The amount of clinical and demographic metadata varied by source and participant and was provided uncurated.

The immunoSEQ Assay, a bias-controlled multiplex PCR, was used to amplify TCRbeta CDR3 regions from genomic DNA. In the paper's pipeline: Nucleated cell counts per sample were estimated from amplification of reference gene primers within the assay. Sequence reads were collapsed and filtered to measure the absolute abundance of every unique TCRbeta CDR3 rearrangement. For each sample, productive Simpson clonality was calculated by taking the square root of Simpson's diversity index across productive rearrangements. TCRdb's version of the immuneACCESS table is confined to in-frame rearrangements and falls short of the full clone set. An unresolved V gene accounts for under half of the shortfall where checked; the remainder is of unknown origin. V and J calls and clone size come straight from that table; D and trimming were deduced from the DNA. The sample table records about 390,000 clones; 80% to 90% of these occur just once. Over 2% of the sample lies in the top ten.

To note about this clone: The clone's antigen remains unknown. No clone much larger than this one lies a single base away; base qualities are absent.

From a lookup of the germline V gene, CDR1 and CDR2 are MRHNA and SNTAGT. The CDR3 starts with the cysteine, ends with the phenylalanine, and has 14 residues. The kept DNA is CDR3 alone, 42 bases in frame from the first base. Trimming leaves V shorter by 8 bases and J shorter by 1 base, with the junction holding 5 bases beyond the gene matches. The sample consisted of peripheral blood. The sequence derives from a woman aged 55-69 years with COVID-19, enrolled during active disease. Here the chain combines TRBV6-4 and TRBJ2-3, and TRBD2 aligns with 8 junction nucleotides. The DNA sequence is TGTGCCAGCTCTCGAGCGGGGGGCACAGATACGCAGTATTTT. This sequence encodes CASSRAGGTDTQYF.